The 27 T cell receptor beta chains presented below share a single source sample, sequenced in a study of shared clonotypes between healthy human individuals. Using immunoSEQ multiplex PCR, the repertoire was profiled, and TCRdb retains in-frame clones only, with some absent. The table has more than 900,000 clones, 75% to 85% seen once. Sequenced material: memory CD4+ T cells from PBMCs. The subset denotes: CD45RA-negative fraction. These receptors were collected from a man younger than 35 in good health. Some clones in this sample may be carry-over from other donors' samples.

The chain links TRBV4-3 to TRBJ1-2; 10 bases are shared with TRBD1. The CDR3 has 16 amino acids. Germline V gives CDR1 LGHNA, CDR2 YSLEER. The V gene end was trimmed by 0 bases and the J gene end by 3 bases; junction bases not matched to a gene: 4. DNA for the CDR3: TGCGCCAGCAGCCAAGATGAGACAGGGGGCGACTATGGCTACACCTTC. Protein sequence: CASSQDETGGDYGYTF.

This chain uses TRBV27 with TRBJ2-6; D tentatively fits TRBD1 or TRBD2 (5 bases each). Germline V gene sequence: CDR1 MNHEY, CDR2 SMNVEV (reference sequence). This CDR3 spans 14 amino acids. The germline V and J ends were trimmed by 6 bases and 6 bases, with 12 bases remaining between them. The CDR3 nucleotides are TGTGCCAGCAGCCTAGGGACGTCGGCCAACGTCCTGACTTTC. Translating gives CASSLGTSANVLTF.

The sample holds a few counts of this clone. The rearrangement joins TRBV29-1 to TRBJ2-1, with 11 bases lining up with TRBD2. Germline assignment: CDR1 SQVTM and CDR2 ANQGSEA. The V segment lost 6 bases and the J segment 4 bases; nucleotides outside the gene matches: 8. There are 15 residues in the CDR3. The CDR3 loop reads CSVPLRTSGYNEQFF. As DNA, the CDR3 is TGCAGCGTCCCCCTACGGACTAGCGGGTACAATGAGCAGTTCTTC.

In the case of this clone: Other DNA sequences within the sample encode an identical CDR3. The chain carries TRBV2 and TRBJ1-1; D is possibly TRBD1 (5 bases). The germline gives CDR1 SNHLY, CDR2 FYNNEI. V lost 6 bases and J lost 8, with 10 bases in between. This CDR3 comprises 11 residues. The CDR3 reads CASSRGTEAFF. CDR3 DNA sequence: TGTGCCAGCAGCCGTGGGACGGAAGCTTTCTTT.

Worth noting for this clone: A junction boundary mismatches the germline segment, possibly from a read error. V usage is TRBV6-4 and J usage is TRBJ1-1; 7 nucleotides line up with TRBD1. The CDR3 is 15 residues long. The germline gives CDR1 MRHNA, CDR2 SNTAGT. DNA for the CDR3: TGTGCCAGCAGTGAAGGCAGGGGGTTCGACACTAAAGCTTTCTTT. This sequence encodes CASSEGRGFDTKAFF.

This chain joins TRBV30 and TRBJ2-3; D may be TRBD2 (6 bases). The germline V gene has CDR1 GTSNPN and CDR2 SVGIG (reference sequence). The V end lost 0 bases, the J end lost 9 bases, and 16 bases lay between the germline ends. CDR3 length equals 14 residues. The CDR3 DNA sequence: TGTGCCTGGAGTGTACAGTCGGCGGGGAGCACGCAGTATTTT. This sequence encodes CAWSVQSAGSTQYF.

The table lists this clone with a count of one. The chain couples TRBV10-1 to TRBJ2-7, with no clear D. Trimming removed 6 bases at V and 0 bases at J, with 21 bases between. CDR3 length: 17 residues. Germline V gives CDR1 WNHNN, CDR2 SYGVQD (reference sequence). The CDR3 coding sequence is TGCGCCAGCAGCGCCACACCCGGAATTCCGGGCTCCTACGAGCAGTACTTC. Translated, it gives CASSATPGIPGSYEQYF.

This clone was counted ten times or more. The chain recombines TRBV14 with TRBJ2-6, with D possibly TRBD2 on 6 matching bases. V was pared by 1 base and J by 0 bases, with 10 bases between. This CDR3 has 17 residues. Germline CDR1 and CDR2: SGHDN and FVKESK. As DNA, the CDR3 is TGTGCCAGCAGCCAAGCCGGGACTCGCTCTGGGGCCAACGTCCTGACTTTC. The encoded protein is CASSQAGTRSGANVLTF.

This clone was seen many times. This chain connects TRBV30 to TRBJ2-7; D ambiguous. The V and J ends lost 5 bases and 3 bases respectively, with 11 bases between them. The CDR3 contains 12 residues. The germline CDR1 and CDR2 sequences are GTSNPN and SVGIG (reference sequence). The DNA of the CDR3 is TGTGCCTGGGGTCGACACCTCTACGAGCAGTACTTC. Translated, it gives CAWGRHLYEQYF. Using reference TRBV30 and TRBJ2-7 for the parts outside the CDR3, the full variable domain is SQTIHQWPATLVQPVGSPLSLECTVEGTSNPNLYWYRQAAGRGLQLLFYSVGIGQISSEVPQNLSASRPQDRQFILSSKKLLLSDSGFYLCAWGRHLYEQYFGPGTRLTVT.

V and J are TRBV7-9 and TRBJ2-3; D ambiguous. The germline gives CDR1 SEHNR, CDR2 FQNEAQ (reference sequence). V was trimmed by 3 bases and J by 4 bases, leaving 14 bases between them. The CDR3 has 15 residues. In DNA form, the CDR3 reads TGTGCCAGCAGCTTTGGGCTCTTGGTGGCAGATACGCAGTATTTT. Its protein is CASSFGLLVADTQYF.

This chain uses TRBV28 with TRBJ2-1; TRBD2 aligns across 8 bases. With 5 bases clipped from V and 2 bases from J, the junction kept 20 bases outside the gene matches. Germline lookup yields CDR1 MDHEN and CDR2 SYDVKM. The CDR3 totals 20 residues. The CDR3 protein is CASSSPRGKRELGTYNEQFF. The CDR3 nucleotides read TGTGCCAGCAGTAGCCCCCGTGGCAAGCGGGAGCTAGGAACCTACAATGAGCAGTTCTTC.

This clone was counted a single time. This rearrangement joins TRBV28 to TRBJ1-1; maybe TRBD1 (5 bases). The CDR3 sequence is 15 residues long. Germline V gene lookup returns CDR1 MDHEN and CDR2 SYDVKM. Trimming took 1 base from V and 7 from J, leaving 16 bases between them. CDR3 coding DNA: TGTGCCAGCAGTTTATCGTCAGGGAATGACCTTGAAGCTTTCTTT. Its translation: CASSLSSGNDLEAFF. Variable domain in full (rest from reference TRBV28 and TRBJ1-1): DVKVTQSSRYLVKRTGEKVFLECVQDMDHENMFWYRQDPGLGLRLIYFSYDVKMKEKGDIPEGYSVSREKKERFSLILESASTNQTSMYLCASSLSSGNDLEAFFGQGTRLTVV.

In DNA form, the CDR3 reads TGTGCCAGCAGCTGGGGACTACACACCGGGGAGCTGTTTTTT. Its translation: CASSWGLHTGELFF. This chain uses TRBV7-2 with TRBJ2-2; 7 bases align to TRBD2. From germline, CDR1 is SGHTA and CDR2 FQGNSA. The CDR3 consists of 14 residues. V trimming: 4 bases; J trimming: 3 bases; junction bases outside the gene matches: 2.

Note on this clone: Other DNA sequences in this sample translate to the same CDR3. The V gene is TRBV18, the J gene TRBJ1-4; TRBD1 might be the D (5 bases). V was pared by 3 bases and J by 8 bases, with 13 bases between. This CDR3 region has 14 residues. CDR1 is KGHSH, CDR2 LQKENI, per germline. For the CDR3, the DNA is TGTGCCAGCTCACCCGGCCAGGGCGGGGAAAAACTGTTTTTT. This encodes CASSPGQGGEKLFF.

The V gene is TRBV14, the J gene TRBJ1-1; D may be TRBD1 (6 bases). CDR3 size: 15 residues. V was cut by 5 bases and J by 3 bases, with 16 bases left in between. The germline gives CDR1 SGHDN, CDR2 FVKESK. The CDR3 nucleotides are TGTGCCAGCAGCTCCCTTAGGGGGGAAGACACTGAAGCTTTCTTT. It is translated as CASSSLRGEDTEAFF. Full variable domain (remainder filled in from reference TRBV14 and TRBJ1-1): EAGVTQFPSHSVIEKGQTVTLRCDPISGHDNLYWYRRVMGKEIKFLLHFVKESKQDESGMPNNRFLAERTGGTYSTLKVQPAELEDSGVYFCASSSLRGEDTEAFFGQGTRLTVV.

This clone was recorded a few times. This may come from a read error, since a much larger clone is one base off. Other DNA sequences within the sample encode an identical CDR3. This chain connects TRBV7-3 to TRBJ2-3; no definite D call. CDR1 SGHTA and CDR2 FQGTGA come from the germline V gene. V lost 3 bases and J 6 bases, leaving 4 bases between the germline ends. This CDR3 has 11 amino acids. In DNA form, the CDR3 reads TGTGCCAGCAGCTTCGGGGATACGCAGTATTTT. Translation gives CASSFGDTQYF.

With regard to this clone: Possible read error: a much larger clone is one base away. Other DNA sequences in the same sample also yield this CDR3. The gene calls are TRBV9 and TRBJ1-3; TRBD1 matches at 7 bases. CDR1 and CDR2 (germline): SGDLS, YYNGEE. The CDR3 extends over 14 amino acids. J gave up 2 bases and V 3 bases, and 2 bases lay outside the gene matches. The DNA for the CDR3 is TGTGCCAGCAGCGCCGGGACAGCTGGAAACACCATATATTTT. Translating it yields CASSAGTAGNTIYF. Supplemented by reference TRBV9 and TRBJ1-3, the full variable domain reads DSGVTQTPKHLITATGQRVTLRCSPRSGDLSVYWYQQSLDQGLQFLIQYYNGEERAKGNILERFSAQQFPDLHSELNLSSLELGDSALYFCASSAGTAGNTIYFGEGSWLTVV.

The J gene is TRBJ1-1, the V gene TRBV19; TRBD1 might be the D (5 bases). CDR3 length equals 14 residues. Per germline, CDR1 LNHDA and CDR2 SQIVND (reference sequence). With 1 base removed from V and 6 bases from J, the gap between germline ends came to 12 bases. CDR3 sequence (DNA): TGTGCCAGTAGTATAGGGGACTACCGCCCTGAAGCTTTCTTT. Encoded protein: CASSIGDYRPEAFF.

CDR3 nucleotide sequence: TGTGCCAGCAGTTACGCGCCGGGACATCCTTGGCCCAGCACCATATATTTT. This sequence encodes CASSYAPGHPWPSTIYF. The V and J genes are TRBV27 and TRBJ1-3, with D possibly matching TRBD1 (6 bases). V was cut by 4 bases and J by 9 bases, with 25 bases left in between. CDR3 length equals 17 residues. Germline loops: CDR1 MNHEY, CDR2 SMNVEV (reference sequence).

This clone was counted at least ten times. This sequence joins TRBV4-2 and TRBJ2-2; D may be TRBD1 (5 bases). Germline loops: CDR1 LGHNA, CDR2 YNFKEQ. Deletions cut 6 bases from V and 0 bases from J, with 8 bases between. The CDR3 totals 14 residues. The CDR3 bases are TGTGCCAGCAGGGGGCGGTCGAACACCGGGGAGCTGTTTTTT. Its translation is CASRGRSNTGELFF.

The chain links TRBV7-8 to TRBJ1-1, with 8 bases that match TRBD1. Germline trimming cut 3 bases from V and 4 bases from J; bases unmatched to any gene: 7. Germline CDR1 and CDR2: SGHVS and FQNEAQ. The CDR3 has 15 residues. The CDR3 sequence is CASSFKQGELTEAFF. CDR3 bases: TGTGCCAGCAGCTTCAAACAGGGGGAACTCACTGAAGCTTTCTTT.

The CDR3 is CASSFLGQGINTEAFF. The CDR3 coding sequence is TGCGCCAGCAGCTTTCTGGGACAGGGTATCAACACTGAAGCTTTCTTT. The V call is TRBV5-1, the J call TRBJ1-1; TRBD1 aligns across 9 bases. Trimming took 2 bases from V and 2 from J; bases not matched to a gene: 7. Germline assignment: CDR1 SGHRS and CDR2 YFSETQ. CDR3 length: 16 residues.

In this sample, this clone turned up a few times. This chain uses TRBV21-1 with TRBJ2-7; the D segment call TRBD2 is taken from the table without a DNA check. TRBV21-1 counts as a pseudogene. This CDR3 contains 15 residues. CDR3 in DNA: TGTGCCAGCAGCAAAGTGAGGGCTGACTTATACGAGCAGTACTTC. Amino acid sequence: CASSKVRADLYEQYF.

This clone was seen a few times. For the CDR3, the DNA is TGTGCCAGCAGCCTCCAGACTAGCCCCAGGGCAGATACGCAGTATTTT. Protein sequence: CASSLQTSPRADTQYF. This chain joins TRBV7-2 and TRBJ2-3, with 7 bases fitting TRBD2. Trimming cost V 5 bases and J 4 bases; bases outside gene matches: 12. The CDR3 is 16 residues long. In germline, CDR1 is SGHTA, CDR2 FQGNSA. The complete variable domain, with remaining parts taken from reference TRBV7-2 and TRBJ2-3, reads GAGVSQSPSNKVTEKGKDVELRCDPISGHTALYWYRQSLGQGLEFLIYFQGNSAPDKSGLPSDRFSAERTGGSVSTLTIQRTQQEDSAVYLCASSLQTSPRADTQYFGPGTRLTVL.

This chain links TRBV18 with TRBJ2-7, with D possibly matching TRBD1 (6 bases). Per germline, CDR1 KGHSH and CDR2 LQKENI. Trimming removed 3 bases from V and 6 bases from J, with 18 bases in between. CDR3 length equals 15 residues. CDR3 sequence: CASSPSGTLQGEQYF. CDR3 DNA sequence: TGTGCCAGCTCACCGTCCGGGACACTTCAGGGCGAGCAGTACTTC.

The rearrangement joins TRBV7-8 to TRBJ1-1; D is ambiguous. In germline, CDR1 is SGHVS, CDR2 FQNEAQ. This CDR3 comprises 15 residues. The germline V and J ends were trimmed by 1 base and 1 base, with 10 bases remaining between them. CDR3 in DNA: TGTGCCAGCAGCTTAGTAGTTTACGGGAACACTGAAGCTTTCTTT. Its translation: CASSLVVYGNTEAFF.

The rearrangement links TRBV4-1 to TRBJ2-5; the D gene is possibly TRBD2 (5 bases). The J call may be incorrect, as the DNA end agrees better with TRBJ2-7. Germline V gene data show CDR1 as MGHRA and CDR2 as YSYEKL. CDR3 length: 15 residues. DNA of the CDR3: TGCGCCAGCAGCCTGGCGGACTCAATTAATTACGAGCAGTACTTC. Translation: CASSLADSINYEQYF.